The TCR beta chain described here comes from a study of shared T cell receptors in the human thymus (dated by TCRdb to about 2021). Study-level background: The study examined how self-reactive, shared T-cell receptor alpha chains are generated in the human thymus.

The library was obtained by the immunoSEQ multiplex PCR assay. Held by TCRdb, this immuneACCESS table contains in-frame sequences only and omits some clones. Under half of the omission traces to an unresolved V gene where checked; the cause of the rest is unknown. This sample lists 450,000 to 650,000 clones; 78% were detected once. Together, the top ten hold more than 0.01% of the sample. The CDR3 runs 15 residues from the cysteine to the phenylalanine. The sequence is cut down to CDR3 DNA, 45 bases in frame from base 1. According to the germline V gene (reference sequence), CDR1 reads SGHNT and CDR2 reads YYREEE. V is shortened by 4 bases, J by 3 bases, and the region joining them spans 13 bases. Concerning this clone itself: The antigen it binds to is not known. Base qualities are not at hand, and no much larger clone is one base apart.

This sample was also put to use in a study of human thymus T cells. The second paper further reports: In Finland, the donors were immunologically healthy infants who were having open corrective cardiac surgery for congenital heart defects. Thymus tissue was obtained as surgical resects removed during corrective cardiac surgery. Both the thymic and the peripheral blood repertoires appeared to show biased V and J gene segment usage. According to the related research, thymic TCR repertoires were highly overlapping among unrelated individuals. TCR alpha and beta repertoires from about eight infant thymus samples and four related peripheral blood samples were characterized in the study. Donor ages ranging from roughly 7 to 250 days were recorded, and more than five male and a couple of female infants were included in the cohort. After being mechanically released from the tissue, thymocytes were kept at -70 degrees C in pellets of roughly 10-33 million cells. A QIAsymphony instrument was used to extract genomic DNA from the frozen cell pellets. The immunoSEQ multiplex PCR assay was used to amplify the TCRB and TCRAD loci from a standardized amount of quality-controlled genomic DNA. The amplicons spanned the V(D)J region and were long enough to cover the CDR3 and allow V and J genes to be identified. Amplicon sequencing was performed on an Illumina platform through the commercial immunoSEQ service. Primer bias and sequencing errors were corrected using previously described methods, and TCRAD and TCRB definitions followed the IMGT database. The repertoires were analysed using immunoSEQ Analyzer 3.0 and VDJTools for basic statistics, V/J segment usage, diversity estimates, rarefaction and pairwise overlap. Diversity was estimated with Chao1, ChaoE, Efron-Thisted, Shannon and inverse Simpson indices, and also on datasets down-sampled to the smallest sample. Repertoire overlap used strict matching of CDR3 nucleotide sequence, V gene and J gene, with Jaccard-based multidimensional scaling clustering. On average, roughly 800,000 unique TCRB clonotypes were obtained from thymus samples, compared with 65,000 to 90,000 from blood samples.

The receptor comes from a boy younger than two with a congenital heart defect. Donor details come from another sample of the same person, matched by shared clones. The chain links TRBV5-4 with TRBJ1-4; TRBD1 is a possible D gene, resting on 5 matching bases. The sequencing sample was made of thymocytes. The CDR3 is CASSQGGGANEKLFF. Read as DNA, the sequence is TGTGCCAGCAGCCAGGGAGGCGGGGCTAATGAAAAACTGTTTTTT.